This entry lists 32 T cell receptor beta chains sequenced from one sample in a study of blood T cell repertoires in COVID-19. Method: immunoSEQ multiplex PCR; TCRdb's copy keeps in-frame clones and lacks some. This table has about 320,000 clones, roughly 88% appearing once. The material sequenced was peripheral blood. The receptor source for this set is a woman in her forties or fifties with acute or convalescent COVID-19.

The chain links TRBV28 to TRBJ2-5, with D possibly matching TRBD2 (5 bases). V was pared by 3 bases and J by 4 bases, with 12 bases between. Germline CDR1 and CDR2: MDHEN and SYDVKM. The CDR3 spans 14 residues. CDR3 DNA sequence: TGTGCCAGCAGTTTTCATGGGAGAGGAGAGACCCAGTACTTC. This codes for CASSFHGRGETQYF.

This chain joins TRBV1 and TRBJ2-2; the listed D gene, TRBD2, was not tested against the DNA. TRBV1 is deemed a pseudogene. The CDR3 consists of 18 residues. The CDR3 coding sequence is TGCACCAGCAGCCAAGATCAATTCCCTAGCGGGAACACCGGGGAGCTGTTTTTT. Translation gives CTSSQDQFPSGNTGELFF.

This clone showed up just a few times. The chain combines TRBV5-1 with TRBJ2-3; 13 bases match TRBD2. Germline values: CDR1 SGHRS, CDR2 YFSETQ. V lost 4 bases, J lost 2 bases, and 4 bases stayed unmatched. The CDR3 totals 16 residues. CDR3 in amino acids: CASSTGLAGFTDTQYF. CDR3 nucleotides: TGCGCCAGCAGCACGGGACTAGCGGGATTCACAGATACGCAGTATTTT.

Notes on this clone: Within the sample, other DNA sequences also encode this same CDR3. The chain has TRBV28 and TRBJ1-1; no clear D. Germline CDR1 reads MDHEN; CDR2 reads SYDVKM. Trimming took off 2 bases at V and 3 bases at J, with 10 bases between the two ends. The CDR3 runs 14 residues. CDR3 region: CASSLGRRDTEAFF. CDR3 coding DNA: TGTGCCAGCAGTTTAGGACGGAGGGACACTGAAGCTTTCTTT.

The rearrangement joins TRBV7-2 to TRBJ1-1; D might be TRBD1 (5 bases). Per the germline V gene, CDR1 is SGHTA and CDR2 is FQGNSA. V lost 5 bases to trimming and J lost 1 base, with 8 bases between them. This CDR3 is built from 13 residues. The CDR3 DNA is TGTGCCAGCAGCCCACAGGCGAACACTGAAGCTTTCTTT. This encodes CASSPQANTEAFF.

V is TRBV6-6 and J is TRBJ2-7; TRBD2 aligns across 8 bases. The CDR3 covers 15 residues. Germline trimming cut 0 bases from V and 2 bases from J; bases unmatched to any gene: 3. Germline-derived CDR1 and CDR2 are MNHNY and SVGAGI (reference sequence). The CDR3, as DNA: TGTGCCAGCAGTTACTCAGCGGGAGAGACCTACGAGCAGTACTTC. Encoded protein: CASSYSAGETYEQYF.

The rearrangement joins TRBV5-1 to TRBJ2-7, with 7 bases fitting TRBD1. Germline V CDR1 and CDR2: SGHRS, YFSETQ. The trim removed 4 bases at V and 2 bases at J, leaving 12 bases unmatched. CDR3 size: 16 residues. The CDR3 protein is CASSGVRQGDAYEQYF. DNA for the CDR3: TGCGCCAGCAGCGGGGTGCGACAGGGTGACGCCTACGAGCAGTACTTC.

The chain employs TRBV30 and TRBJ1-3; D gene unclear. CDR1 GTSNPN and CDR2 SVGIG come from the germline V gene (reference sequence). This CDR3 comprises 13 residues. Trimming shortened V by 2 bases and J by 0 bases, and 5 bases separated the two germline ends. The CDR3 coding sequence is TGTGCCTGGAGTAGGAGCTCTGGAAACACCATATATTTT. Protein sequence: CAWSRSSGNTIYF.

CDR3 bases: TGTGCCAGCAGCCTATACGGACTAGCGGGAGGAACGGCCAAAAACATTCAGTACTTC. It yields the protein CASSLYGLAGGTAKNIQYF. The rearrangement joins TRBV7-3 to TRBJ2-4; TRBD2 aligns across 14 bases. V lost 5 bases and J lost 1; bases outside the gene matches: 10. The CDR3 loop spans 19 amino acids. In germline, CDR1 is SGHTA, CDR2 FQGTGA.

V and J are TRBV19 and TRBJ1-4, with D maybe TRBD1 (6 bases). Germline V gene data show CDR1 as LNHDA and CDR2 as SQIVND (reference sequence). The CDR3 consists of 15 residues. Trimming removed 1 base at V and 6 bases at J, with 12 bases between. The CDR3 loop reads CASSIVRGGDEKLFF. The CDR3 nucleotides read TGTGCCAGTAGTATAGTCAGGGGCGGTGATGAAAAACTGTTTTTT.

The genes are TRBV6-2 or TRBV6-3 and TRBJ2-1; 7 bases align to TRBD2. Trimming took 4 bases from V and 1 from J; bases not matched to a gene: 7. Germline CDR1 is MNHEY and CDR2 is SVGEGT. This CDR3 is 16 amino acids long. In nucleotides, the CDR3 is TGTGCCAGCAGTTTGACTAGCCCTAATTCCTACAATGAGCAGTTCTTC. Amino acids: CASSLTSPNSYNEQFF.

V and J are TRBV29-1 and TRBJ2-3; D call uncertain. The CDR3 runs 12 residues. Germline values: CDR1 SQVTM, CDR2 ANQGSEA. Trimming removed 6 bases at V and 0 bases at J, with 7 bases between. In nucleotides, the CDR3 is TGCAGCGTCCAAACTAGCACAGATACGCAGTATTTT. This encodes CSVQTSTDTQYF.

The chain uses TRBV7-9 and TRBJ1-2; 10 nucleotides align to TRBD1. CDR1 is SEHNR, CDR2 FQNEAQ, per germline (reference sequence). The CDR3 is made up of 17 amino acids. After removal of 0 bases from V and 5 bases from J, the junction contained 9 bases not matched to a gene. The CDR3 sequence is CASSLAPDRGREYGYTF. In nucleotides, the CDR3 is TGTGCCAGCAGCTTAGCCCCGGACAGGGGGAGGGAGTATGGCTACACCTTC.

The chain combines TRBV5-1 with TRBJ1-4, with TRBD1 matching over 12 bases. This CDR3 comprises 16 residues. V shed 7 bases and J 5 bases; nucleotides not matched to a gene: 9. Germline CDR1 and CDR2: SGHRS and YFSETQ. This CDR3 is CASCVGDRGPNEKLFF. Here the CDR3 DNA reads TGCGCCAGCTGCGTAGGGGACAGGGGGCCGAATGAAAAACTGTTTTTT. Combining the CDR3 with reference TRBV5-1 and TRBJ1-4 gives the whole variable domain KAGVTQTPRYLIKTRGQQVTLSCSPISGHRSVSWYQQTPGQGLQFLFEYFSETQRNKGNFPGRFSGRQFSNSRSEMNVSTLELGDSALYLCASCVGDRGPNEKLFFGSGTQLSVL.

The genes are TRBV19 and TRBJ1-2; D gene ambiguous. V lost 5 bases to trimming and J lost 0 bases, with 10 bases between them. Per germline, CDR1 LNHDA and CDR2 SQIVND (reference sequence). The CDR3 runs to 14 residues. The CDR3 reads CASSQARTNYGYTF. The DNA for the CDR3 is TGTGCCAGTAGTCAGGCCAGAACTAACTATGGCTACACCTTC. Full variable domain (missing parts from reference TRBV19 and TRBJ1-2): DGGITQSPKYLFRKEGQNVTLSCEQNLNHDAMYWYRQDPGQGLRLIYYSQIVNDFQKGDIAEGYSVSREKKESFPLTVTSAQKNPTAFYLCASSQARTNYGYTFGSGTRLTVV.

This clone was counted a few times. The rearrangement uses TRBV3-1 (or the pseudogene TRBV3-2) and TRBJ2-1; 10 bases fit TRBD2. The CDR3 length is 15 residues. The germline V gene encodes CDR1 LGHDT and CDR2 YNNKEL (reference sequence). V dropped 1 base and J dropped 8; count of bases not matched to a gene: 5. CDR3 sequence: CASSQASGSVDEQFF. For the CDR3, the DNA is TGTGCCAGCAGCCAAGCTAGCGGGAGTGTGGATGAGCAGTTCTTC.

The table lists this clone with a count of one. The chain combines TRBV28 with TRBJ2-3, with 8 bases matching TRBD1. Germline-derived CDR1 and CDR2 are MDHEN and SYDVKM. CDR3 length: 15 amino acids. J gave up 4 bases and V 6 bases, and 9 bases lay outside the gene matches. For the CDR3, the DNA is TGTGCCAGCAGCCCCCCCAGGGGGCTGGCAGATACGCAGTATTTT. This sequence encodes CASSPPRGLADTQYF.

The chain combines TRBV27 with TRBJ1-5; 7 nucleotides match TRBD1. Germline V gene sequence: CDR1 MNHEY, CDR2 SMNVEV (reference sequence). This CDR3 has 15 amino acids. J gave up 4 bases and V 6 bases, and 9 bases lay outside the gene matches. The CDR3 region is CASREGQSGNQPQHF. CDR3 coding DNA: TGTGCCAGCAGGGAGGGACAGTCCGGAAATCAGCCCCAGCATTTT.

The rearrangement joins TRBV19 to TRBJ1-5; 9 bases line up with TRBD1. This CDR3 contains 14 residues. J was trimmed by 4 bases and V by 5 bases; bases with no gene match: 3. Germline CDR1 is LNHDA and CDR2 is SQIVND (reference sequence). The CDR3 DNA is TGTGCCAGTAGTTTAGGACAGGGGAATCAGCCCCAGCATTTT. Amino acids: CASSLGQGNQPQHF.

On this clone: The sample contains more than one DNA sequence encoding this CDR3. The chain links TRBV7-2 to TRBJ2-7, with TRBD2 identical over 14 bases. This CDR3 is 14 amino acids long. Germline V gene sequence: CDR1 SGHTA, CDR2 FQGNSA. J was trimmed by 4 bases and V by 5 bases; bases with no gene match: 1. CDR3 nucleotide sequence: TGTGCCAGCAGCCGGACTAGCGGGAGGTACGAGCAGTACTTC. Amino acid sequence: CASSRTSGRYEQYF.

The chain joins TRBV15 to TRBJ1-5, with a weak D call TRBD1 (6 bases). Germline V gene data show CDR1 as LNHNV and CDR2 as YYDKDF (reference sequence). This CDR3 comprises 15 residues. Trimming stripped 9 bases from V and 0 bases from J, with 15 bases between. CDR3 sequence reads: CATGRGPYSNQPQHF. The CDR3 DNA reads TGTGCCACGGGCAGGGGCCCTTATAGCAATCAGCCCCAGCATTTT.

The chain carries TRBV5-1 and TRBJ1-1; no clear D gene. Germline values: CDR1 SGHRS, CDR2 YFSETQ. The CDR3 sequence is 14 residues long. Trimming took 0 bases from V and 0 from J, leaving 6 bases between them. This CDR3 reads CASSLDTVNTEAFF. The DNA of the CDR3 is TGCGCCAGCAGCTTGGACACAGTGAACACTGAAGCTTTCTTT.

The CDR3 loop reads CASSPPSGAYEQYF. CDR3 nucleotides: TGTGCCAGCAGCCCCCCCTCGGGGGCCTACGAGCAGTACTTC. The chain is built from TRBV3-1 (or the pseudogene TRBV3-2) and TRBJ2-7; possible D gene TRBD2, 6 bases. Germline V gene data show CDR1 as LGHDT and CDR2 as YNNKEL (reference sequence). CDR3 length equals 14 residues. Trimming took 4 bases from V and 2 from J, leaving 12 bases between them.

The genes are TRBV7-3 and TRBJ2-1, with a possible D match to TRBD2 (6 bases). Germline CDR1 is SGHTA and CDR2 is FQGTGA. The V and J ends lost 3 bases and 0 bases respectively, with 9 bases between them. The length of the CDR3 is 15 residues. The CDR3 loop is CASSFKTSSYNEQFF. For the CDR3, the DNA is TGTGCCAGCAGCTTCAAGACTAGCTCCTACAATGAGCAGTTCTTC.

This clone was seen a single time. The rearrangement links TRBV5-6 to TRBJ2-5; tentative D call: TRBD1 (6 bases). Per the germline V gene, CDR1 is SGHDT and CDR2 is YYEEEE. There are 17 residues in the CDR3. Trimming removed 0 bases at V and 1 base at J, with 16 bases between. Here the CDR3 DNA reads TGTGCCAGCAGCTTGGCCCTCGGGACACAACTCCAAGAGACCCAGTACTTC. This sequence encodes CASSLALGTQLQETQYF.

This clone was seen once. The rearrangement links TRBV15 to TRBJ2-1, with 8 bases fitting TRBD1. J was trimmed by 7 bases and V by 0 bases; bases with no gene match: 2. CDR1 is LNHNV and CDR2 is YYDKDF in the germline V gene (reference sequence). The CDR3 is 14 residues long. The CDR3 region is CATSRDYRGNEQFF. DNA for the CDR3: TGTGCCACCAGCAGAGATTACAGGGGGAATGAGCAGTTCTTC.

This clone was seen only once. The chain employs TRBV2 and TRBJ2-7, with 9 bases identical to TRBD1. This CDR3 has 15 residues. Germline CDR1 reads SNHLY; CDR2 reads FYNNEI. Losses at the gene ends were 6 bases for V and 4 bases for J; bases not matched to a gene: 10. This CDR3 reads CASRLTQGAMYEQYF. The DNA of the CDR3 is TGTGCCAGCAGACTAACACAGGGGGCGATGTACGAGCAGTACTTC.

The chain employs TRBV28 and TRBJ2-1; 12 bases map to TRBD1. The CDR3 has 15 amino acids. The ends lost 2 bases at V and 9 bases at J; junction bases unmatched: 5. Germline V CDR1 and CDR2: MDHEN, SYDVKM. The CDR3 spells CASSLGGQGAGEQFF. CDR3 in DNA: TGTGCCAGCAGTTTAGGGGGACAGGGGGCGGGTGAGCAGTTCTTC. The whole variable domain, remainder taken from reference TRBV28 and TRBJ2-1, is DVKVTQSSRYLVKRTGEKVFLECVQDMDHENMFWYRQDPGLGLRLIYFSYDVKMKEKGDIPEGYSVSREKKERFSLILESASTNQTSMYLCASSLGGQGAGEQFFGPGTRLTVL.

The chain combines TRBV6-5 with TRBJ1-6; 7 bases fit TRBD1. Trimming at V came to 7 bases and at J to 7 bases, leaving 7 bases not matched to a gene. Germline values: CDR1 MNHEY, CDR2 SVGAGI. The CDR3 is 14 amino acids. CDR3 sequence reads: CASNRDSANSPLHF. CDR3 sequence (DNA): TGTGCCAGCAATCGGGACAGCGCAAATTCACCCCTCCACTTT.

The V and J genes are TRBV30 and TRBJ1-2; 8 bases align to TRBD1. CDR3 length: 13 residues. The ends lost 2 bases at V and 5 bases at J; junction bases unmatched: 4. Germline V lookup: CDR1 GTSNPN, CDR2 SVGIG (reference sequence). DNA of the CDR3: TGTGCCTGGAGTTGGACAGGGCGTTATGGCTACACCTTC. As protein: CAWSWTGRYGYTF.

CDR3 coding DNA: TGTGCCAGCAGCTTAACGACAGGATTTACAGATACGCAGTATTTT. The encoded protein is CASSLTTGFTDTQYF. The chain couples TRBV7-3 to TRBJ2-3; D perhaps matches TRBD1 (6 bases). The CDR3 runs 15 residues. Germline V gene data show CDR1 as SGHTA and CDR2 as FQGTGA. V was trimmed by 0 bases and J by 3 bases, leaving 10 bases between them.

As regards this clone: Sequence at one end of the junction differs from germline and may be a read error. The chain carries TRBV4-1 and TRBJ2-1; unclear D gene. CDR1 is MGHRA, CDR2 YSYEKL, per germline. CDR3 length: 14 residues. The CDR3, as DNA: TGCGCCAGCAGCCAAGAGGTCGGCAGAAGAGTCAGGCTCTTC. Its protein is CASSQEVGRRVRLF.